This TCR beta chain was documented in a study of a mutant IDH1 vaccine in newly diagnosed glioma. On the study more broadly: Most patients had radiochemotherapy with temozolomide before enrollment; others had one alone. The study, taken as a whole, reports: The study observed vaccine-induced immune responses in more than 80% of patients.

Here immunoSEQ multiplex PCR was the method, and the copy in TCRdb shows in-frame clones only, minus some. The profile shows 100,000 to 120,000 clones, roughly 90% of them singletons. Noted time point: week 11, during vaccination. Topical imiquimod was applied with each vaccine dose, which held 300 ug of mutant IDH1 20-mer peptide. Each donor presented with a new WHO grade 3 or 4 astrocytoma that tested IDH1-mutant and showed ATRX loss. In regard to this clone: What it binds is not known.

The length of the CDR3 is 14 residues. V lost 6 bases to trimming and J lost 2 bases, with 11 bases between them. Germline V lookup: CDR1 SNHLY, CDR2 FYNNEI. The sample here was PBMCs, taken from a glioma patient whose treatment included an IDH1 peptide vaccine. The sequence came from a woman in her 50s with glioma. The chain joins TRBV2 to TRBJ2-1; D is perhaps TRBD2 (6 bases). In DNA, the CDR3 is TGTGCCAGCAGACTAGCAAGTACCTACAATGAGCAGTTCTTC. As protein: CASRLASTYNEQFF.